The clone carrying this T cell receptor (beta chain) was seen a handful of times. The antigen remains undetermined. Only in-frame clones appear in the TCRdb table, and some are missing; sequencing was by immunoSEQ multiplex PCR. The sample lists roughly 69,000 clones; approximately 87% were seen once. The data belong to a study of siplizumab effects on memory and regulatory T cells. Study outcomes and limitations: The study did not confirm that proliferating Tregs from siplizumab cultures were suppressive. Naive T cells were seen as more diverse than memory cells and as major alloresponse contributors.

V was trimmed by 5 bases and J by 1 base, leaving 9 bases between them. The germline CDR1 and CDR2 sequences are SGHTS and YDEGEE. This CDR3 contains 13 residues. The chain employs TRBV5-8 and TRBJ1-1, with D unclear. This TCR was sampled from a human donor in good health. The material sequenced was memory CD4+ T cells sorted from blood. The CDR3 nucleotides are TGTGCCAGCAGATACGGACCGAACACTGAAGCTTTCTTT. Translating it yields CASRYGPNTEAFF.